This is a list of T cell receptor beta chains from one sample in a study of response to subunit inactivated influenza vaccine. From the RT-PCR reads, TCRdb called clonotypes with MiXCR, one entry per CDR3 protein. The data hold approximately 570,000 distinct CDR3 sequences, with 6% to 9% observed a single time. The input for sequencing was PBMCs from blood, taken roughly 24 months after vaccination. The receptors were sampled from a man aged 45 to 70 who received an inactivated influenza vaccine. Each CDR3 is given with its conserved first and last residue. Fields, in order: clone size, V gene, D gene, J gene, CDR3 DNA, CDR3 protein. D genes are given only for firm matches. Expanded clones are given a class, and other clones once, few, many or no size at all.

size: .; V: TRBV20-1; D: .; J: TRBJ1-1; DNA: TGCAGTGCTAGAGTCGAGGGGCGAATGAACACTGAAGCTTTCTTT; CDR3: CSARVEGRMNTEAFF
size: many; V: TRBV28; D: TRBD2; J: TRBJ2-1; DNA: TGTGCCAGCAGTTTCTCTACTAGCGGATATTACAATGAGCAGTTCTTC; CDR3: CASSFSTSGYYNEQFF
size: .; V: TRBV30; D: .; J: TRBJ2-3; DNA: TGTGCCTGGAGTGTAGCGCTGGGAGCAGATACGCAGTATTTT; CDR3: CAWSVALGADTQYF
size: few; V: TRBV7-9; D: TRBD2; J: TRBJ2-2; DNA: TGTGCCAGCAGCTTAGGGGAGGGCCTCGGCGGGGAGCTGTTTTTT; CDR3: CASSLGEGLGGELFF
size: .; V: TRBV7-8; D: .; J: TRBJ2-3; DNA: TGTGCCAGCAGTAGCCGGGGGCAGGGAAGCGGGCAGTATTTT; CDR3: CASSSRGQGSGQYF
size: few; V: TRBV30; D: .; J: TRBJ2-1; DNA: TGTGCCTGGAGTGGGGGGTACAATGAGCAGTTCTTC; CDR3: CAWSGGYNEQFF
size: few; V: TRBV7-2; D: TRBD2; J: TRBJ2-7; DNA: TGTGCCAGCAGACCCGGGAGGAGCTCCTACGAGCAGTACTTC; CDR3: CASRPGRSSYEQYF
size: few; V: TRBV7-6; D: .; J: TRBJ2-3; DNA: TGTGCCAGCAGCTTAAATCATCGAGGGACTAGCACAGATACGCAGTATTTT; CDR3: CASSLNHRGTSTDTQYF
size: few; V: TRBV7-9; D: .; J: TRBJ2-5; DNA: TGTGCCAGCAGCCCATGGACGAACCAAGAGACCCAGTACTTC; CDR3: CASSPWTNQETQYF
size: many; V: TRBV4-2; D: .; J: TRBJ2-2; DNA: TGTGCCAGCAGCCAAGATTTCCGAGGGGTTAGGAACACCGGGGAGCTGTTTTTT; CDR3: CASSQDFRGVRNTGELFF
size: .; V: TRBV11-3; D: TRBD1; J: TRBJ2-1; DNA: TGTGCCAGCAGCTTTGGACAGGGGGCATCTAATGAGCAGTTCTTC; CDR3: CASSFGQGASNEQFF
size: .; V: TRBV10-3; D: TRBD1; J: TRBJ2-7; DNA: TGTGCCATCACCCCGACAGGGGCGAAGAGCTCCTACGAGCAGTACTTC; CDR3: CAITPTGAKSSYEQYF
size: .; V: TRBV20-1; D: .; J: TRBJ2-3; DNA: TGCAGTGTCTTGGGGAGTACGGCTAGCATAAGAGATACGCAGTATTTT; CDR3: CSVLGSTASIRDTQYF
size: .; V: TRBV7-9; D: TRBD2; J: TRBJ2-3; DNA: TGTGCCAGCAGCTTATCACTAGCGGGAGGGGAGACGCAGTATTTT; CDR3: CASSLSLAGGETQYF
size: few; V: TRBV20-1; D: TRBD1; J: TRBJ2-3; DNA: TGCAGTGCTAGAGATGACAGGGGACCAGATACGCAGTATTTT; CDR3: CSARDDRGPDTQYF
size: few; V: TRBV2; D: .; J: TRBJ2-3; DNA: TGTGCCAGCAGTGACGGCGGGGCGGGTACGCAGTATTTT; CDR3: CASSDGGAGTQYF
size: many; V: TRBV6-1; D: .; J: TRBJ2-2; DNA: TGTGCCAGCAGTGTGGGTGAACAGGCCGGGGAGCTGTTTTTT; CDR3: CASSVGEQAGELFF
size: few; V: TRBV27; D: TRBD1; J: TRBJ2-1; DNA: TGTGCCAGCAACGACAGGGAATACAATGAGCAGTTCTTC; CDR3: CASNDREYNEQFF
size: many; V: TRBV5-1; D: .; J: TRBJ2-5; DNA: TGTGCCAGCAGCTTAGCTCGAGCCCAAGAGACCCAGTACTTC; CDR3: CASSLARAQETQYF
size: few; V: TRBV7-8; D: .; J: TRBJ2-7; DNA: TGTGCCAGCAGCGCGAACACCTACGAGCAGTACTTC; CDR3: CASSANTYEQYF
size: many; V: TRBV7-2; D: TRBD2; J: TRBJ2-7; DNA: TGTGCCAGCAGCACTAGCGGGAGTAGCTACGAGCAGTACTTC; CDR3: CASSTSGSSYEQYF
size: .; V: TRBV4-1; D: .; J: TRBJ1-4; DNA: TGCGCCAGCAGCCAAGAGGGGTTTCTCGTTGAAAAACTGTTTTTT; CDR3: CASSQEGFLVEKLFF
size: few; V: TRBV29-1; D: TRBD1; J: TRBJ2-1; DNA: TGCAGCGCGGGACAGGGATATAGTGAGCAGTTCTTC; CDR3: CSAGQGYSEQFF
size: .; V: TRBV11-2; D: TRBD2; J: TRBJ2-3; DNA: TGTGCCAGCCCACCGGGACTAGCGGGGGGCCACTACCTCGACGATACGCAGTATTTT; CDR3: CASPPGLAGGHYLDDTQYF
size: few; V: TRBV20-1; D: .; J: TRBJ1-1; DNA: TGCAGTGCTCCCCCTTTAGGGAACACTGAAGCTTTCTTT; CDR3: CSAPPLGNTEAFF
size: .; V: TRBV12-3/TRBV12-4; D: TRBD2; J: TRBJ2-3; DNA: TGTGCCAGCAGCAATCGGGAGGGCCGCTCGGATACGCAGTATTTT; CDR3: CASSNREGRSDTQYF
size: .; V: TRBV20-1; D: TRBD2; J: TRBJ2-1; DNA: TGCAGTGCTTTTACTAGCGGATCAGACAATGAGCAGTTCTTC; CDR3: CSAFTSGSDNEQFF
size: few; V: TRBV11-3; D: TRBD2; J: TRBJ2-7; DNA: TGTGCCAGCAGCCCAAGCGGGAGTTTCGCCTACGAGCAGTACTTC; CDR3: CASSPSGSFAYEQYF
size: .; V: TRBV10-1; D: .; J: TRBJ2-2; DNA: TGCGCCACCGCAGGGAACACCGGGGAGCTGTTTTTT; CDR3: CATAGNTGELFF
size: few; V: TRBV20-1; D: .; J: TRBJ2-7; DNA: TGCAGTGCTCGCCCACCTGACATCGATTTCTACGAGCAGTACTTC; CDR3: CSARPPDIDFYEQYF
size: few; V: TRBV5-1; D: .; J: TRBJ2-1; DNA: TGCGCCAGCAGCTTGGGGGGGTCGACTTTTTACAATGAGCAGTTCTTC; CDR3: CASSLGGSTFYNEQFF
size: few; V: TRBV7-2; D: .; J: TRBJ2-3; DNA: TGTGCCAGCAGCTTAATGCGAGCTGACGGCACAGATACGCAGTATTTT; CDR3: CASSLMRADGTDTQYF
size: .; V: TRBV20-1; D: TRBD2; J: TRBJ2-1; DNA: TGCAGTGCTAGAGACCCAAAGCGGGAGAATCCGAATGAGCAGTTCTTC; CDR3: CSARDPKRENPNEQFF
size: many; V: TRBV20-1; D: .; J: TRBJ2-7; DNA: TGCAGTGCTTATACACCCAGCTCCTACGAGCAGTACTTC; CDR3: CSAYTPSSYEQYF
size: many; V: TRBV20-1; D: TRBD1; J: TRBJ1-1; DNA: TGCAGTGCTAGCGGACAGGGGGCTTCGACTGAAGCTTTCTTT; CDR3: CSASGQGASTEAFF
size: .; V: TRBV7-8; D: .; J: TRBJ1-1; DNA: TGTGCCAGCAGCCCACGGGGGGATAAGGGACTGAACACTGAAGCTTTCTTT; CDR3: CASSPRGDKGLNTEAFF
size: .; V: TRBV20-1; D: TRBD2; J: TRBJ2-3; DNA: TGCAGTGCTTCCCCCCGGACTAGCGGGCCGGATACGCAGTATTTT; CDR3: CSASPRTSGPDTQYF
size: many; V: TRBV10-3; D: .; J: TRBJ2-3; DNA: TGTGCCATCGGCGGGAACTCAGATACGCAGTATTTT; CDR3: CAIGGNSDTQYF
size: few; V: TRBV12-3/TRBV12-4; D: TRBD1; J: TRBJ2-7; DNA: TGTGCCAGCAGTTTCCGGGACAGGGGCGGGGAGCAGTACTTC; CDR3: CASSFRDRGGEQYF
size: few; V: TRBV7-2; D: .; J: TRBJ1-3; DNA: TGTGCCAGCAGCTTAGGTCGGGGGTCTTCCGGAAACACCATATATTTT; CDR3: CASSLGRGSSGNTIYF
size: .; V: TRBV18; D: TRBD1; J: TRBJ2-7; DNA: TGTGCCAGCTCACCCCGGGACAGGGTTTGGGAGCAGTACTTC; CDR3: CASSPRDRVWEQYF
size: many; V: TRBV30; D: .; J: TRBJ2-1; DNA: TGTGCCTGGAGTGTAATGGGAGGTTGGAGGACCCATAGGGATGAGCAGTTCTTC; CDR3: CAWSVMGGWRTHRDEQFF
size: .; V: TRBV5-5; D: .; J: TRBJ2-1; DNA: TGTGCCAGCAGCTTGTTGCAGACCCACAATGAGCAGTTCTTC; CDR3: CASSLLQTHNEQFF
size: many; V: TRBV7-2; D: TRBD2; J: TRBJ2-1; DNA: TGTGCCAGCAGCTTAGTAGGGACTAGGGACGACAATGAGCAGTTCTTC; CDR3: CASSLVGTRDDNEQFF
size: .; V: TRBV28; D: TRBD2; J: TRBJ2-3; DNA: TGTGCCAGCAGTCCCACAGCGGGGGTGACAGATACGCAGTATTTT; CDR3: CASSPTAGVTDTQYF
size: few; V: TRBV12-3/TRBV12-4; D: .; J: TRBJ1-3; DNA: TGTGCCAGCACCTACGAGGGAAACACCATATATTTT; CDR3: CASTYEGNTIYF
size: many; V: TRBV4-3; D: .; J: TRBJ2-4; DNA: TGCGCCAGCAGCCAAGATCAGGGTGCGAACATTCAGTACTTC; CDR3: CASSQDQGANIQYF
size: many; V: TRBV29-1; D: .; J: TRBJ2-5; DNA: TGCAGCGTGCTGCCAGGGGAAGAGACCCAGTACTTC; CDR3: CSVLPGEETQYF
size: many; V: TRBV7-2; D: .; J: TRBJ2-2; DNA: TGTGCCAGCAGCCCCTTCTATGCCGGGGAGCTGTTTTTT; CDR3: CASSPFYAGELFF
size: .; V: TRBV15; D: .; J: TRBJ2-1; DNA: TGTGCCACCAGCAGAGGCGGGACGAGACCTAACAATGAGCAGTTCTTC; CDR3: CATSRGGTRPNNEQFF
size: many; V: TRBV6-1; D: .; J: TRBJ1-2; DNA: TGTGCCAGCAGTCCTGAAGGGAAAGGGGTCTATGGCTACACCTTC; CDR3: CASSPEGKGVYGYTF
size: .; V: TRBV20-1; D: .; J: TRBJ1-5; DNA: TGCAGTGCTAGATCATTGGTCCTCGGGGGTCAGCCCCAGCATTTT; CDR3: CSARSLVLGGQPQHF
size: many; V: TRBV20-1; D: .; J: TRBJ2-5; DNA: TGCAGTGCGCTCTCCTGGGGCCAAGAGACCCAGTACTTC; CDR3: CSALSWGQETQYF
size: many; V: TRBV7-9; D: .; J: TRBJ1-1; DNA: TGTGCCACCGAAGCAGGAGACACTGAAGCTTTCTTT; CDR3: CATEAGDTEAFF
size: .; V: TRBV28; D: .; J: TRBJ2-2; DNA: TGTGCCAGCAACAGGTTCGGGGAGCTGTTTTTT; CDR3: CASNRFGELFF
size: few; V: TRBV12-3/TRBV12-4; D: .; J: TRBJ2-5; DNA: TGTGCCAGCAGTCCTCGAGAGGGACCGGGAGAGACCCAGTACTTC; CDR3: CASSPREGPGETQYF
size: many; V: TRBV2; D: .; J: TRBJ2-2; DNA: TGTGCCAGCAGTTCAACAGGAACCGCGAACACCGGGGAGCTGTTTTTT; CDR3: CASSSTGTANTGELFF
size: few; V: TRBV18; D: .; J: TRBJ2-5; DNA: TGTGCCAGCTCACCGCGACAGGAGTACCAAGAGACCCAGTACTTC; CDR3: CASSPRQEYQETQYF
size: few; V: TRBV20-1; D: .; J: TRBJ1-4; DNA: TGCAGTGCTACATTGGGGAGGGAAACAACTAATGAAAAACTGTTTTTT; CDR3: CSATLGRETTNEKLFF
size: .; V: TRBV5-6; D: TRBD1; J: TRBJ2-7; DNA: TGTGCCAGCAGCTTGGGACAGGGGGTCGGATCCTACGAGCAGTACTTC; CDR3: CASSLGQGVGSYEQYF